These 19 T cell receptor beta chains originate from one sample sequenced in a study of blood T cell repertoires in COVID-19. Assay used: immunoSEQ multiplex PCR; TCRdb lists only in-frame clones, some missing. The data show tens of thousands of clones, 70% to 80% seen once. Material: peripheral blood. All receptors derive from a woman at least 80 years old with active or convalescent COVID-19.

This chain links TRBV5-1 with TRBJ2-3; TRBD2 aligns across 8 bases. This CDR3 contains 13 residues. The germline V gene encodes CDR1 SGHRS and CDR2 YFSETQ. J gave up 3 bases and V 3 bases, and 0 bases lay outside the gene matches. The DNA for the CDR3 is TGCGCCAGCAGCTCGGGGGGGACAGATACGCAGTATTTT. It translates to CASSSGGTDTQYF.

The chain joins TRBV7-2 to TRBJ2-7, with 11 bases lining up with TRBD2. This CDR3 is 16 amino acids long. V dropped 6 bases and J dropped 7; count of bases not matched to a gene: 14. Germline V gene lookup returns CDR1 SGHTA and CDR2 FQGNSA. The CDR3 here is CASRDTGTSGPIEQYF. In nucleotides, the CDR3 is TGTGCCAGCAGAGATACCGGGACTAGCGGCCCTATTGAGCAGTACTTC. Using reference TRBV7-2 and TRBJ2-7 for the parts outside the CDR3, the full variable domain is GAGVSQSPSNKVTEKGKDVELRCDPISGHTALYWYRQSLGQGLEFLIYFQGNSAPDKSGLPSDRFSAERTGGSVSTLTIQRTQQEDSAVYLCASRDTGTSGPIEQYFGPGTRLTVT.

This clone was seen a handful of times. The CDR3 protein is CASSEARRTGAQPQHF. In DNA form, the CDR3 reads TGTGCCAGCAGTGAAGCGCGACGGACAGGGGCTCAGCCCCAGCATTTT. This sequence joins TRBV6-1 and TRBJ1-5; 9 bases match TRBD1. This CDR3 spans 16 amino acids. Germline V gene data show CDR1 as MNHNS and CDR2 as SASEGT. J lost 6 bases, V lost 0 bases, and 6 bases had no gene match.

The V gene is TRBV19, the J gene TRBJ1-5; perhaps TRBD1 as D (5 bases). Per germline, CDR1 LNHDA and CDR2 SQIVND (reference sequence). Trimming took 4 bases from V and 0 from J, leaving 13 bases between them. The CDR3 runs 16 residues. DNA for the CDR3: TGTGCCAGTAGTAGGGGGGTATCCACTAGCAATCAGCCCCAGCATTTT. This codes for CASSRGVSTSNQPQHF.

In DNA form, the CDR3 reads TGTGCCAGCTCACCTGGATCGACGGCGGGTGATACGCAGTATTTT. Translated: CASSPGSTAGDTQYF. The chain uses TRBV18 and TRBJ2-3, with D maybe TRBD2 (5 bases). V was shortened by 3 bases and J by 6 bases, with 16 bases between the two germline ends. The CDR3 loop spans 15 amino acids. Germline CDR1 and CDR2: KGHSH and LQKENI.

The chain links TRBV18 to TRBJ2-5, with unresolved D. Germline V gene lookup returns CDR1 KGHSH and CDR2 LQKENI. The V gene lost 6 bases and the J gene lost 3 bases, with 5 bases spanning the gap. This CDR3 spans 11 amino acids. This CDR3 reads CASSEKETQYF. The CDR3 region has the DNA TGTGCCAGCTCCGAGAAAGAGACCCAGTACTTC.

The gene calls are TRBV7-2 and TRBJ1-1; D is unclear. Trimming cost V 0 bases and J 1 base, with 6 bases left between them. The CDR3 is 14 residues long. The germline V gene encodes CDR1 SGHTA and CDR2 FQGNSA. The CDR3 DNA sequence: TGTGCCAGCAGCTTAGCCACCAGGAACACTGAAGCTTTCTTT. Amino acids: CASSLATRNTEAFF.

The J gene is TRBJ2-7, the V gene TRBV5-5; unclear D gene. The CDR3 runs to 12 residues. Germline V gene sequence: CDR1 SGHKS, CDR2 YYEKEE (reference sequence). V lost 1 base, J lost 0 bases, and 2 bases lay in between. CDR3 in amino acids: CASSLYSYEQYF. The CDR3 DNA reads TGTGCCAGCAGCTTGTACTCCTACGAGCAGTACTTC.

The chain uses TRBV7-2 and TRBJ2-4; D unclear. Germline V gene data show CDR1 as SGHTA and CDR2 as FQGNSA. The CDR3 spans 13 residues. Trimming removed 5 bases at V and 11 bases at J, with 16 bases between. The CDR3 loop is CASSHPSSVVQYF. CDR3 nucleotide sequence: TGTGCCAGCAGCCACCCCAGTTCAGTCGTTCAGTACTTC.

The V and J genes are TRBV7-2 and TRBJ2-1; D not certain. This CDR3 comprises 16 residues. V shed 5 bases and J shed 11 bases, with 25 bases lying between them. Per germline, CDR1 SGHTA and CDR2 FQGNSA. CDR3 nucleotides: TGTGCCAGCAGCAGGCACTCGGGTCTAGAGTTGGATCAGCAGTTCTTC. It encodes CASSRHSGLELDQQFF. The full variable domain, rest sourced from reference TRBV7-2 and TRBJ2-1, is GAGVSQSPSNKVTEKGKDVELRCDPISGHTALYWYRQSLGQGLEFLIYFQGNSAPDKSGLPSDRFSAERTGGSVSTLTIQRTQQEDSAVYLCASSRHSGLELDQQFFGPGTRLTVL.

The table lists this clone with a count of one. CDR3 DNA sequence: TGTGCCAGCAGAAACCACAGGGGATATCCGGATTCACCCCTCCACTTT. Amino acids: CASRNHRGYPDSPLHF. V gene TRBV7-9 combines with J gene TRBJ1-6; the match to TRBD1 covers 7 bases. In germline, CDR1 is SEHNR, CDR2 FQNEAQ (reference sequence). The ends lost 6 bases at V and 8 bases at J; junction bases unmatched: 13. This CDR3 is built from 16 residues.

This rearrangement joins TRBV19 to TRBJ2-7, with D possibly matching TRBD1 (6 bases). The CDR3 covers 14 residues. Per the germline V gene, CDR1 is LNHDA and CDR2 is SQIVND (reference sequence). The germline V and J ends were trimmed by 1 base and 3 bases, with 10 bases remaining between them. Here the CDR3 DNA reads TGTGCCAGTAGTATAGGGGGGCCTTACTACGAGCAGTACTTC. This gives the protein CASSIGGPYYEQYF.

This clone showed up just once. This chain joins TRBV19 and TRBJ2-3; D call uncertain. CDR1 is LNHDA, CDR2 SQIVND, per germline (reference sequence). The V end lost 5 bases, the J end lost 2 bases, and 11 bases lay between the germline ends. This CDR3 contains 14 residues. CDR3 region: CASSSGPFTDTQYF. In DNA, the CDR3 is TGTGCCAGTAGTTCCGGTCCCTTCACAGATACGCAGTATTTT.

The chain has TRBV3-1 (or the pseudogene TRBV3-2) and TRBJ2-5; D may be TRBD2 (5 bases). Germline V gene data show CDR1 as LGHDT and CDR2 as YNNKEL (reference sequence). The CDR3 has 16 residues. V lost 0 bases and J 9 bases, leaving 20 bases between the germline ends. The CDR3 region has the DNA TGTGCCAGCAGCCAAGAATACGGAGGAGCCCGGGTCGCCCAGTACTTC. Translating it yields CASSQEYGGARVAQYF.

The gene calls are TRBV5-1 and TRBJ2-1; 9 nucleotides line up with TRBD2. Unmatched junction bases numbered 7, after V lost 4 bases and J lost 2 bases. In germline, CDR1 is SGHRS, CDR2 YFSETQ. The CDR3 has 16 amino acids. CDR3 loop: CASSTWSGGTYNEQFF. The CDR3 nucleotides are TGCGCCAGCAGCACCTGGAGCGGGGGGACCTACAATGAGCAGTTCTTC.

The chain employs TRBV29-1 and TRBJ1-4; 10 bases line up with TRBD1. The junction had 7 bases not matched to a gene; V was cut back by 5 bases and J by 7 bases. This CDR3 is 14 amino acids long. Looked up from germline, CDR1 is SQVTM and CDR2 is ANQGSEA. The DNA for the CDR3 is TGCAGCGTTTCTAGGGACAGGGGAGGTGAAAAACTGTTTTTT. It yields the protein CSVSRDRGGEKLFF.

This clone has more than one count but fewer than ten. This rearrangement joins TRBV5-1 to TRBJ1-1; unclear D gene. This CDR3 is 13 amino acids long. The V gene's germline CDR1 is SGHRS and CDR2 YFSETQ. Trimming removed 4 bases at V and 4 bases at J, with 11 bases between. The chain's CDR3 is CASSPTVATEAFF. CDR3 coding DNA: TGCGCCAGCAGCCCAACAGTTGCCACTGAAGCTTTCTTT.

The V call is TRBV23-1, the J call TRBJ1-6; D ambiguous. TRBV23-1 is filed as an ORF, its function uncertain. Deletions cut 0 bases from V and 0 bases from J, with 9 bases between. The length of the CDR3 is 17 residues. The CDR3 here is CASSQSIASSYNSPLHF. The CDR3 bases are TGCGCCAGCAGTCAATCGATCGCGAGCTCCTATAATTCACCCCTCCACTTT.

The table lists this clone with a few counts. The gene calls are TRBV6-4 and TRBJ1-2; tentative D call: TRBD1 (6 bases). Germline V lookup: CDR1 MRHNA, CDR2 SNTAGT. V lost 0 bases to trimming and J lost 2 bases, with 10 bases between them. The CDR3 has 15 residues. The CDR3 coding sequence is TGTGCCAGCAGTGACTCACATACAGGGAACTATGGCTACACCTTC. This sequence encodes CASSDSHTGNYGYTF.